These 20 T cell receptor beta chains were all obtained from the same sample, sequenced in a study of identifying expanded T cells in peripheral blood. Profiled with immunoSEQ multiplex PCR; TCRdb holds only in-frame clones, not every one. The sample records about 78,000 clones, approximately 85% being singletons. Sequencing input: blood. Every receptor here comes from a person between 18 and 69 years old in good health.

The chain uses TRBV6-5 and TRBJ1-5, with D possibly matching TRBD1 (6 bases). Germline-derived CDR1 and CDR2 are MNHEY and SVGAGI. The V gene lost 5 bases and the J gene lost 6 bases, with 11 bases spanning the gap. This CDR3 region has 13 residues. CDR3 sequence reads: CASSRQVSQPQHF. The CDR3 nucleotides are TGTGCCAGCAGTCGACAGGTTAGTCAGCCCCAGCATTTT.

A remark on this clone: The same CDR3 arises from other DNA sequences in this sample as well. The rearrangement links TRBV28 to TRBJ1-5, with a possible D match to TRBD1 (6 bases). The V end was cut by 7 bases, the J end by 3 bases, with 10 bases between. Germline V gene data show CDR1 as MDHEN and CDR2 as SYDVKM. The CDR3 is made up of 13 amino acids. The CDR3 protein is CASTRQVNQPQHF. CDR3 nucleotide sequence: TGTGCCAGCACCCGACAGGTCAATCAGCCCCAGCATTTT. The full variable domain, completed using reference TRBV28 and TRBJ1-5, is DVKVTQSSRYLVKRTGEKVFLECVQDMDHENMFWYRQDPGLGLRLIYFSYDVKMKEKGDIPEGYSVSREKKERFSLILESASTNQTSMYLCASTRQVNQPQHFGDGTRLSIL.

This clone was counted between two and nine times. The J gene is TRBJ2-6, the V gene TRBV6-5; D is ambiguous. The germline V gene has CDR1 MNHEY and CDR2 SVGAGI. V was shortened by 1 base and J by 2 bases, with 3 bases between the two germline ends. The CDR3 has 14 amino acids. This CDR3 reads CASSYFPGANVLTF. Written as DNA, the CDR3 is TGTGCCAGCAGTTACTTCCCTGGGGCCAACGTCCTGACTTTC.

The rearrangement uses TRBV28 and TRBJ2-7, with 10 bases fitting TRBD2. There are 16 residues in the CDR3. The V gene's germline CDR1 is MDHEN and CDR2 SYDVKM. Trimming cost V 6 bases and J 0 bases; bases outside gene matches: 8. In nucleotides, the CDR3 is TGTGCCAGCAGCCTCGGACTAGCGGTCCTCTCCTACGAGCAGTACTTC. Translating gives CASSLGLAVLSYEQYF.

The chain joins TRBV29-1 to TRBJ2-1, with 8 bases identical to TRBD2. Unmatched junction bases numbered 12, after V lost 1 base and J lost 7 bases. This CDR3 has 16 amino acids. Per germline, CDR1 SQVTM and CDR2 ANQGSEA. CDR3 sequence (DNA): TGCAGCGTTGAAGTTGACGGCGCGGGAGGAGGAAATGAGCAGTTCTTC. This sequence encodes CSVEVDGAGGGNEQFF.

This chain joins TRBV11-2 and TRBJ2-5; D not resolved. This CDR3 has 16 amino acids. The ends were cut back, 8 bases at V and 2 bases at J, with 21 bases in the middle. Germline CDR1 reads SGHAT; CDR2 reads FQNNGV. CDR3 protein: CASDEGQRTNQETQYF. CDR3 in DNA: TGTGCCAGCGACGAAGGTCAGCGTACGAATCAAGAGACCCAGTACTTC.

V gene TRBV28 combines with J gene TRBJ1-3; 9 nucleotides match TRBD1. V lost 8 bases and J lost 3; bases outside the gene matches: 8. CDR3 length: 15 residues. Germline lookup yields CDR1 MDHEN and CDR2 SYDVKM. CDR3 protein: CASGGTGLLGNTIYF. The CDR3 DNA sequence: TGTGCCAGCGGGGGGACAGGGCTTCTTGGAAACACCATATATTTT.

The V gene is TRBV4-2, the J gene TRBJ2-3; no definite D call. The V gene's germline CDR1 is LGHNA and CDR2 YNFKEQ. The CDR3 loop spans 14 amino acids. V lost 1 base, J lost 0 bases, and 5 bases lay in between. DNA of the CDR3: TGTGCCAGCAGCCAAGGGGTTAGCACAGATACGCAGTATTTT. The encoded protein is CASSQGVSTDTQYF.

V and J are TRBV7-8 and TRBJ2-7, with TRBD1 identical over 7 bases. The CDR3 has 16 residues. V lost 1 base, J lost 3 bases, and 9 bases stayed unmatched. The germline CDR1 and CDR2 sequences are SGHVS and FQNEAQ. This CDR3 reads CASSLVGGAGDYEQYF. The CDR3 region has the DNA TGTGCCAGCAGCTTAGTAGGGGGCGCGGGTGACTACGAGCAGTACTTC.

V usage is TRBV27 and J usage is TRBJ1-5; 7 nucleotides align to TRBD1. Germline values: CDR1 MNHEY, CDR2 SMNVEV (reference sequence). V shed 6 bases, J shed 5 bases, and the junction held 7 bases outside the gene matches. This CDR3 is built from 14 residues. Written as DNA, the CDR3 is TGTGCCAGCAGCCCCTGGACAGGCGATCAGCCCCAGCATTTT. Translating gives CASSPWTGDQPQHF.

The V gene is TRBV9, the J gene TRBJ2-5; D is uncertain. Germline assignment: CDR1 SGDLS and CDR2 YYNGEE. Deletions cut 0 bases from V and 1 base from J, with 13 bases between. The CDR3 is 16 residues long. The CDR3 is CASSVGASDVQETQYF. The DNA for the CDR3 is TGTGCCAGCAGCGTAGGAGCGAGCGACGTCCAAGAGACCCAGTACTTC.

The chain joins TRBV4-3 to TRBJ2-5; tentative D call: TRBD2 (5 bases). V gave up 4 bases and J gave up 3 bases, with 9 bases separating them. Per germline, CDR1 LGHNA and CDR2 YSLEER. The CDR3 totals 13 residues. CDR3 loop: CASSRQREETQYF. The CDR3 DNA reads TGCGCCAGCAGCCGCCAGAGGGAAGAGACCCAGTACTTC.

V and J are TRBV15 and TRBJ1-2, with 8 positions matching TRBD1. V lost 1 base to trimming and J lost 14 bases; unmatched junction nucleotides: 12. This CDR3 region has 14 residues. Germline CDR1 LNHNV, CDR2 YYDKDF (reference sequence). The CDR3 nucleotides are TGTGCCACCAGCAGAGGGGGGACAGGAACGGCTGTAACCTTC. This sequence encodes CATSRGGTGTAVTF.

The rearrangement uses TRBV6-1 and TRBJ2-7; D may be TRBD2 (7 bases). Germline V gene sequence: CDR1 MNHNS, CDR2 SASEGT. The V end lost 3 bases, the J end lost 2 bases, and 20 bases lay between the germline ends. CDR3 length: 17 amino acids. The CDR3 is CASSERGGGRNPYEQYF. The CDR3 DNA sequence: TGTGCCAGCAGTGAGAGAGGGGGGGGACGGAACCCCTACGAGCAGTACTTC.

In this sample, this clone turned up a few times. The chain recombines TRBV7-6 with TRBJ2-7; D gene unclear. Germline assignment: CDR1 SGHVS and CDR2 FNYEAQ. V was clipped by 2 bases and J by 2 bases, with 10 bases between them. The CDR3 is made up of 14 amino acids. The CDR3 bases are TGTGCCAGCAGCTTAAACGGGCAGGCCTACGAGCAGTACTTC. It codes for CASSLNGQAYEQYF.

The chain has TRBV28 and TRBJ2-2; 11 bases are shared with TRBD2. V trimming: 5 bases; J trimming: 5 bases; junction bases outside the gene matches: 7. In germline, CDR1 is MDHEN, CDR2 SYDVKM. This CDR3 contains 16 residues. The CDR3 loop reads CASSAPGTSGTGELFF. CDR3 bases: TGTGCCAGCAGTGCCCCCGGGACTAGCGGTACCGGGGAGCTGTTTTTT.

The genes are TRBV18 and TRBJ2-5; the D gene is possibly TRBD1 (6 bases). The germline gives CDR1 KGHSH, CDR2 LQKENI. The CDR3 covers 15 residues. Between the trimmed V and J ends, which lost 5 bases and 2 bases, there was a span of 15 bases. The CDR3 nucleotides read TGTGCCAGCTCATCCATTACAGGGATTCAAGAGACCCAGTACTTC. Encoded protein: CASSSITGIQETQYF.

The chain combines TRBV7-2 with TRBJ2-1; D might be TRBD1 (5 bases). Germline values: CDR1 SGHTA, CDR2 FQGNSA. This CDR3 has 15 residues. Trimming cost V 5 bases and J 5 bases, with 16 bases left between them. The CDR3 nucleotides are TGTGCCAGCAGCATCGTATTGTTGGACAACAATGAGCAGTTCTTC. Its translation is CASSIVLLDNNEQFF.

Comments on this clone: The same CDR3 is also encoded by other DNA sequences in this sample. The chain is built from TRBV4-2 and TRBJ2-3; TRBD2 might be the D (5 bases). Germline V gene lookup returns CDR1 LGHNA and CDR2 YNFKEQ. V lost 4 bases and J 4 bases, leaving 15 bases between the germline ends. CDR3 length equals 15 residues. The CDR3 loop is CASSPALREADTQYF. For the CDR3, the DNA is TGTGCCAGCAGCCCAGCCCTGAGGGAAGCAGATACGCAGTATTTT.

The J gene is TRBJ1-4, the V gene TRBV28, with D possibly being TRBD1 (5 bases). V was shortened by 7 bases and J by 2 bases, with 14 bases between the two germline ends. This CDR3 contains 15 residues. Germline loops: CDR1 MDHEN, CDR2 SYDVKM. The CDR3 region is CASIPRGATNEKLFF. In DNA form, the CDR3 reads TGTGCCAGCATCCCAAGGGGCGCGACTAATGAAAAACTGTTTTTT.